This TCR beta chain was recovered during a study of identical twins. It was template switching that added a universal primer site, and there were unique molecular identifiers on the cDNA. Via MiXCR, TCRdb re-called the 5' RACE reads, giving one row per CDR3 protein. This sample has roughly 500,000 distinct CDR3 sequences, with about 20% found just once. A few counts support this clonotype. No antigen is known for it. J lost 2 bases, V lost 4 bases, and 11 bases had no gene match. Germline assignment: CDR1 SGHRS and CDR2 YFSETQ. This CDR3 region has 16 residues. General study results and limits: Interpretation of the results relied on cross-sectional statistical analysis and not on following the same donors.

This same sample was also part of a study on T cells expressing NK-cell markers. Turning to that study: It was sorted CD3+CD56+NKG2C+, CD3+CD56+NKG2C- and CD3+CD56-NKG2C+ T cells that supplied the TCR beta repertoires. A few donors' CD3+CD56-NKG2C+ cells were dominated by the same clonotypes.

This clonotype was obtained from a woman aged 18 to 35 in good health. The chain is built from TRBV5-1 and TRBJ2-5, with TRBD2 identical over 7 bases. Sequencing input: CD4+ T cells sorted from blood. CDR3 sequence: CASSPFRGVRQETQYF. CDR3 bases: TGCGCCAGCAGCCCCTTCCGGGGGGTTAGGCAAGAGACCCAGTACTTC.